A single sample gave rise to the 24 T cell receptor beta chains below, sequenced in a study of T cell responses to AZD1222 COVID-19 vaccine. TCRdb's copy holds only in-frame clones and misses some; the assay was immunoSEQ multiplex PCR. Found here are under 200,000 clones, roughly 94% of them singletons; the top ten hold roughly 1.4%. The sample consisted of peripheral blood, taken 28 days after the second AZD1222 dose. Receptors were obtained from an adult who received the AZD1222 COVID-19 vaccine.

V usage is TRBV4-2 and J usage is TRBJ1-1; D may be TRBD1 (5 bases). Germline-derived CDR1 and CDR2 are LGHNA and YNFKEQ. Trimming removed 0 bases from V and 9 bases from J, with 17 bases in between. This CDR3 is 15 amino acids long. CDR3 protein: CASSQDLWEGNQAFF. The DNA for the CDR3 is TGTGCCAGCAGCCAAGATCTCTGGGAGGGGAACCAAGCTTTCTTT.

The chain uses TRBV9 and TRBJ2-7; D remains unclear. Looked up from germline, CDR1 is SGDLS and CDR2 is YYNGEE. The CDR3 length is 13 residues. The V end was cut by 2 bases, the J end by 2 bases, with 8 bases between. CDR3 sequence: CASSVDGAYEQYF. The DNA for the CDR3 is TGTGCCAGCAGCGTGGACGGCGCCTACGAGCAGTACTTC.

The genes are TRBV3-1 (or the pseudogene TRBV3-2) and TRBJ1-2, with D unclear. The CDR3 is 13 amino acids. Germline CDR1 LGHDT, CDR2 YNNKEL (reference sequence). V was trimmed by 4 bases and J by 5 bases, leaving 11 bases between them. The CDR3 loop is CASSPGRTYGYTF. In DNA form, the CDR3 reads TGTGCCAGCAGCCCAGGACGGACTTATGGCTACACCTTC.

The chain has TRBV6-5 and TRBJ1-1; TRBD1 might be the D (5 bases). CDR1 and CDR2 from the germline V gene are MNHEY and SVGAGI. This CDR3 contains 15 residues. Trimming removed 6 bases from V and 4 bases from J, with 18 bases in between. CDR3 coding DNA: TGTGCCAGCAGAGAGCCGGGGCAGTCTACCACTGAAGCTTTCTTT. As protein: CASREPGQSTTEAFF.

The rearrangement uses TRBV7-9 and TRBJ1-3; possibly TRBD1 for D (6 bases). The V gene's germline CDR1 is SEHNR and CDR2 FQNEAQ (reference sequence). The CDR3 runs 15 residues. The germline V and J ends were trimmed by 2 bases and 0 bases, with 8 bases remaining between them. The CDR3 bases are TGTGCCAGCAGCTTATTGGACAGCTCTGGAAACACCATATATTTT. Protein product: CASSLLDSSGNTIYF.

The V and J genes are TRBV28 and TRBJ1-3; unclear D gene. The CDR3 runs 15 residues. The ends were cut back, 7 bases at V and 0 bases at J, with 13 bases in the middle. Germline CDR1 MDHEN, CDR2 SYDVKM. CDR3 loop: CASNPPTGSGNTIYF. The CDR3 nucleotides are TGTGCCAGCAATCCCCCCACGGGCTCTGGAAACACCATATATTTT.

V is TRBV5-6 and J is TRBJ2-7, with 7 positions matching TRBD2. With 4 bases clipped from V and 5 bases from J, the junction kept 12 bases outside the gene matches. This CDR3 region has 15 residues. The germline V gene encodes CDR1 SGHDT and CDR2 YYEEEE. In DNA, the CDR3 is TGTGCCAGCAGCCCCCGGGGCGGGAGTTCCCACGAGCAGTACTTC. It yields the protein CASSPRGGSSHEQYF.

The chain links TRBV3-1 (or the pseudogene TRBV3-2) to TRBJ1-1; D is undetermined. The CDR3 length is 16 residues. V shed 1 base and J shed 4 bases, with 16 bases lying between them. CDR1 and CDR2 from the germline V gene are LGHDT and YNNKEL (reference sequence). The DNA of the CDR3 is TGTGCCAGCAGCCAAGGTTGGGAGGGTCGGAGCACTGAAGCTTTCTTT. Protein sequence: CASSQGWEGRSTEAFF.

This rearrangement joins TRBV19 to TRBJ1-5; 11 positions agree with TRBD1. The CDR3 consists of 16 residues. V was clipped by 5 bases and J by 1 base; unmatched bases: 4. CDR1 and CDR2 from the germline V gene are LNHDA and SQIVND (reference sequence). CDR3 in amino acids: CASSADRGQSNQPQHF. CDR3 coding DNA: TGTGCCAGTAGTGCGGACAGGGGGCAGAGCAATCAGCCCCAGCATTTT.

A word on this clone: Within the sample, other DNA sequences also encode this same CDR3. The chain joins TRBV5-1 to TRBJ2-5; D uncertain. Trimming took 0 bases from V and 5 from J, leaving 11 bases between them. Germline V gene lookup returns CDR1 SGHRS and CDR2 YFSETQ. The CDR3 has 14 amino acids. For the CDR3, the DNA is TGCGCCAGCAGCTTGGCCTCCGGTCAGGAGACCCAGTACTTC. Protein product: CASSLASGQETQYF.

The chain carries TRBV5-4 and TRBJ1-6; TRBD1 might be the D (6 bases). The CDR3 is made up of 19 amino acids. Germline V gene sequence: CDR1 SGHNT, CDR2 YYREEE (reference sequence). With 4 bases removed from V and 0 bases from J, the gap between germline ends came to 20 bases. The CDR3 region is CASSGRTASSGSYNSPLHF. In DNA form, the CDR3 reads TGTGCCAGCAGCGGCCGGACAGCCTCTTCGGGCTCCTATAATTCACCCCTCCACTTT.

V is TRBV15 and J is TRBJ2-1; possible D gene TRBD2, 5 bases. The germline gives CDR1 LNHNV, CDR2 YYDKDF (reference sequence). V shed 0 bases and J shed 6 bases, with 6 bases lying between them. The CDR3 is made up of 13 amino acids. CDR3 in DNA: TGTGCCACCAGCAGAGATGGGAGCAATGAGCAGTTCTTC. Translating gives CATSRDGSNEQFF.

The V and J genes are TRBV5-1 and TRBJ1-4; D is undetermined. This CDR3 has 13 amino acids. Germline V gene lookup returns CDR1 SGHRS and CDR2 YFSETQ. V was cut by 0 bases and J by 6 bases, with 6 bases left in between. The chain's CDR3 is CASSLGGDEKLFF. CDR3 sequence (DNA): TGCGCCAGCAGCTTGGGGGGAGATGAAAAACTGTTTTTT.

This rearrangement joins TRBV28 to TRBJ2-7; 9 bases align to TRBD2. This CDR3 is built from 12 residues. Trimming at V came to 10 bases and at J to 3 bases, leaving 4 bases not matched to a gene. Per germline, CDR1 MDHEN and CDR2 SYDVKM. CDR3 DNA: TGTGCCACCGAGACTAGCGGCTACGAGCAGTACTTC. This gives the protein CATETSGYEQYF.

The rearrangement joins TRBV29-1 to TRBJ2-3; TRBD1 matches 8 bases. Germline CDR1 and CDR2: SQVTM and ANQGSEA. V trimming: 1 base; J trimming: 2 bases; junction bases outside the gene matches: 5. The CDR3 has 15 residues. This CDR3 reads CSVEAGRGLTDTQYF. The CDR3 coding sequence is TGCAGCGTTGAAGCCGGCAGGGGGCTCACAGATACGCAGTATTTT.

The rearrangement joins TRBV6-1 to TRBJ1-1; 9 bases are a match to TRBD1. CDR3 length: 16 residues. The germline V gene encodes CDR1 MNHNS and CDR2 SASEGT. V lost 0 bases, J lost 11 bases, and 13 bases stayed unmatched. In DNA form, the CDR3 reads TGTGCCAGCAGTGAAGCTAACCCGGGACAGGGACGTCGGGCTTTCTTT. It is translated as CASSEANPGQGRRAFF.

V and J are TRBV4-1 and TRBJ1-1; D is unclear. The CDR3 totals 15 residues. Trimming stripped 1 base from V and 3 bases from J, with 12 bases between. Germline values: CDR1 MGHRA, CDR2 YSYEKL. In DNA form, the CDR3 reads TGCGCCAGCAGCCAAGGGGGAGGTTACGACACTGAAGCTTTCTTT. The encoded protein is CASSQGGGYDTEAFF.

The chain is built from TRBV3-1 (or the pseudogene TRBV3-2) and TRBJ1-2; unclear D gene. The germline V gene encodes CDR1 LGHDT and CDR2 YNNKEL (reference sequence). Trimming took 3 bases from V and 4 from J, leaving 18 bases between them. The length of the CDR3 is 16 residues. CDR3 loop: CASSHSSRRVGYGYTF. The CDR3 nucleotides read TGTGCCAGCAGCCATTCTAGCAGGAGAGTAGGCTATGGCTACACCTTC.

The chain recombines TRBV6-2 or TRBV6-3 with TRBJ2-6; D is uncertain. Trimming pared 6 bases from V and 0 bases from J, leaving 12 bases between. Germline V lookup: CDR1 MNHEY, CDR2 SVGEGT. CDR3 length: 16 amino acids. In DNA, the CDR3 is TGTGCCAGCAGCCACCTGAGCCGCTCTGGGGCCAACGTCCTGACTTTC. Translating gives CASSHLSRSGANVLTF.

V gene TRBV6-5 combines with J gene TRBJ1-2; a weak D match, TRBD1 (5 bases). Per the germline V gene, CDR1 is MNHEY and CDR2 is SVGAGI. The ends were cut back, 8 bases at V and 2 bases at J, with 12 bases in the middle. The CDR3 sequence is 13 residues long. CDR3 protein: CASFIGTNYGYTF. CDR3 DNA sequence: TGTGCCAGCTTCATCGGGACGAACTATGGCTACACCTTC.

The chain couples TRBV3-1 (or the pseudogene TRBV3-2) to TRBJ1-4; tentative D call: TRBD1 (6 bases). Trimming shortened V by 6 bases and J by 8 bases, and 16 bases separated the two germline ends. Germline CDR1 reads LGHDT; CDR2 reads YNNKEL (reference sequence). The CDR3 length is 14 residues. The CDR3 nucleotides are TGTGCCAGCAGACGGGGCCAGGGGAACGAAAAACTGTTTTTT. Translating it yields CASRRGQGNEKLFF.

The V and J genes are TRBV7-2 and TRBJ2-1, with 7 bases matching TRBD2. V dropped 5 bases and J dropped 7; count of bases not matched to a gene: 8. The CDR3 is made up of 14 amino acids. Germline V gene lookup returns CDR1 SGHTA and CDR2 FQGNSA. The CDR3 DNA follows: TGTGCCAGCAGCCTAAATATCGGGGGGAATGAGCAGTTCTTC. Protein sequence: CASSLNIGGNEQFF.

V and J are TRBV23-1 and TRBJ1-5, with a possible D match to TRBD1 (5 bases). TRBV23-1 is designated an ORF whose function remains uncertain. This CDR3 spans 17 amino acids. The V gene lost 2 bases and the J gene lost 5 bases, with 19 bases spanning the gap. DNA for the CDR3: TGCGCCAGCAGTCAACCTCCGGGACTACCTTGGGATCAGCCCCAGCATTTT. Translated, it gives CASSQPPGLPWDQPQHF.

The chain links TRBV7-2 to TRBJ2-1; no reliable D call. Germline lookup yields CDR1 SGHTA and CDR2 FQGNSA. The V end lost 5 bases, the J end lost 6 bases, and 11 bases lay between the germline ends. The CDR3 runs 13 residues. CDR3 sequence: CASSRRVGNEQFF. CDR3 DNA sequence: TGTGCCAGCAGCCGACGTGTGGGCAATGAGCAGTTCTTC.